The T cell receptor beta chain under discussion was sequenced for a study of cytomegalovirus exposure and HLA in healthy donors. Study-wide points: A prior analysis recorded that most TCR beta V segments were productive about 90% or about 30% of the time. Reports indicate that TCR beta sequences accurately predicted the HLA-A and HLA-B alleles of most subjects.

The PCR used 60 Vbeta and 13 Jbeta primers. Data came from immunoSEQ multiplex PCR; TCRdb stores just in-frame clones and leaves some out. This table holds 100,000 or so clones. Turning to this clone: Its antigen is unknown.

Trimming removed 4 bases from V and 5 bases from J, with 12 bases in between. The CDR3 extends over 13 amino acids. CDR1 SGHDT and CDR2 YYEEEE come from the germline V gene. The chain uses TRBV5-6 and TRBJ1-1; D is ambiguous. The sequenced sample consisted of PBMCs. The source of this sequence is a woman in her thirties in good health and CMV-seronegative. CDR3 residues: CASSAGVGTEAFF. In nucleotides, the CDR3 is TGTGCCAGCAGCGCGGGTGTGGGTACTGAAGCTTTCTTT.